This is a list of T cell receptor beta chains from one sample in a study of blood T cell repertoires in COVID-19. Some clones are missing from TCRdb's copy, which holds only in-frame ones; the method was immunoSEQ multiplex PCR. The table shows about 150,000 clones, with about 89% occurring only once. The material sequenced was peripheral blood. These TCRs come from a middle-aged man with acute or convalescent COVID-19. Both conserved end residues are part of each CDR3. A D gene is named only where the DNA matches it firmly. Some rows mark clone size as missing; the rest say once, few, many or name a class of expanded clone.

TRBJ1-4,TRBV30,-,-,CAWRTGRADNEKLFF,TGTGCCTGGAGGACAGGCCGTGCGGATAATGAAAAACTGTTTTTT
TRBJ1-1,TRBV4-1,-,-,CASSQDETGQAMNTEAFF,TGCGCCAGCAGCCAAGATGAGACAGGACAAGCCATGAACACTGAAGCTTTCTTT
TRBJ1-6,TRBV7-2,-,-,CASTRSGTPNSPLHF,TGTGCCAGCACCCGATCCGGGACACCTAATTCACCCCTCCACTTT
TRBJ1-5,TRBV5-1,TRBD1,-,CASSSTGASYQPQHF,TGCGCCAGCAGCTCAACAGGGGCCAGCTATCAGCCCCAGCATTTT
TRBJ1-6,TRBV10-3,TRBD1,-,CAISARTGTAGSVLHF,TGTGCCATCAGTGCTAGGACCGGGACAGCCGGAAGTGTCCTCCACTTT
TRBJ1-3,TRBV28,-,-,CASSEGVGNTIYF,TGTGCCAGCAGTGAGGGGGTTGGAAACACCATATATTTT
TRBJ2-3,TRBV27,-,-,CASGRRGSTDTQYF,TGTGCCAGCGGGCGGCGGGGTAGCACAGATACGCAGTATTTT
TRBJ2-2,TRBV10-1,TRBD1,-,CASSEGQGEPTGELFF,TGCGCCAGCAGTGAGGGGCAGGGGGAGCCCACCGGGGAGCTGTTTTTT
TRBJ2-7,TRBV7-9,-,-,CASSLVSGSYEQYF,TGTGCCAGCAGCTTAGTCAGCGGCTCCTACGAGCAGTACTTC
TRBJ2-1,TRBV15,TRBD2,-,CATSRDSSGPYNEQFF,TGTGCCACCAGCAGGGATTCTAGCGGACCCTACAATGAGCAGTTCTTC
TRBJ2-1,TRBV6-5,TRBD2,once,CASSYLSGSSEQFF,TGTGCCAGCAGTTACCTGAGCGGGAGTAGTGAGCAGTTCTTC
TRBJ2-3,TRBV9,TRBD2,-,CASSSRLARDLDTQYF,TGTGCCAGCAGCTCCCGACTAGCGAGAGATTTAGATACGCAGTATTTT
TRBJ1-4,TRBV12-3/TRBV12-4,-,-,CATSRPNEKLFF,TGTGCCACCTCGCGGCCTAATGAAAAACTGTTTTTT
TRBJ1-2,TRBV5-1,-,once,CASSLGGGVDGYTF,TGCGCCAGCAGCTTGGGAGGAGGCGTCGATGGCTACACCTTC
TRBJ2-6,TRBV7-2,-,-,CASSVIGQASGANVLTF,TGTGCCAGCAGCGTAATAGGACAAGCCTCTGGGGCCAACGTCCTGACTTTC
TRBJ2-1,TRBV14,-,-,CASSQGTEPWEQFF,TGTGCCAGCAGCCAAGGGACAGAGCCGTGGGAGCAGTTCTTC
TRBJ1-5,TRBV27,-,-,CASSLSPGAGNQPQHF,TGTGCCAGCAGTTTATCCCCAGGGGCGGGCAATCAGCCCCAGCATTTT
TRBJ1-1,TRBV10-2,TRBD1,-,CASSEQGAGTEAFF,TGCGCCAGCAGTGAACAGGGGGCCGGCACTGAAGCTTTCTTT
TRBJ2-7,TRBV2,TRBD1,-,CASSEEGQGAREQYF,TGTGCCAGCAGTGAAGAGGGACAGGGGGCTCGGGAGCAGTACTTC
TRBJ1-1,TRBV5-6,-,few,CASSLVVADEAFF,TGTGCCAGCAGCTTGGTGGTGGCAGATGAAGCTTTCTTT
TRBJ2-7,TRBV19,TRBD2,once,CASKKRDGDEQYF,TGTGCCAGTAAAAAGCGGGACGGCGACGAGCAGTACTTC
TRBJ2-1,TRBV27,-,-,CASSSPGRNSANEQFF,TGTGCCAGCAGTTCCCCAGGTCGAAATAGCGCGAATGAGCAGTTCTTC
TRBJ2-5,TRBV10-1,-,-,CASSVNPGFGETQYF,TGCGCCAGCAGTGTAAACCCGGGATTTGGGGAGACCCAGTACTTC
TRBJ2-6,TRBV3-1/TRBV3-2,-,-,CASSQDQIGGREANVLTF,TGTGCCAGCAGCCAAGATCAAATCGGGGGGCGTGAGGCCAACGTCCTGACTTTC
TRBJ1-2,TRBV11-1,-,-,CASSFRGQGYTF,TGTGCCAGCAGCTTCAGGGGCCAGGGCTACACCTTC
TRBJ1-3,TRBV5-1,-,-,CASSLARQTGNTIYF,TGCGCCAGCAGCTTGGCCAGACAAACGGGAAACACCATATATTTT
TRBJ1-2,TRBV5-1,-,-,CASSLGGSEYGYTF,TGCGCCAGCAGCCTAGGGGGTTCAGAGTATGGCTACACCTTC
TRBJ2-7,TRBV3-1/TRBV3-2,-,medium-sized,CASSWAGTSSYEQYF,TGTGCCAGCAGCTGGGCCGGGACATCCTCCTACGAGCAGTACTTC
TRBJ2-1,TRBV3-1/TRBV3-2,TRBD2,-,CASSRLAGVYNEQFF,TGTGCCAGCAGCCGACTAGCGGGAGTCTACAATGAGCAGTTCTTC
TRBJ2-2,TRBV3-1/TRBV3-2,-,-,CASSQVPGSNTGELFF,TGTGCCAGCAGCCAAGTTCCAGGGTCGAACACCGGGGAGCTGTTTTTT
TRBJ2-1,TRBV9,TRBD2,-,CASSVGRERYNEQFF,TGTGCCAGCAGCGTAGGGCGGGAGAGATACAATGAGCAGTTCTTC
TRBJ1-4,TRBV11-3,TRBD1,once,CASSLAPTGFEKLFF,TGTGCCAGCAGCTTAGCACCGACAGGGTTTGAAAAACTGTTTTTT
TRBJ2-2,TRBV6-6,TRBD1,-,CASSLVWTGGNTGELFF,TGTGCCAGCAGTCTCGTGTGGACAGGGGGGAACACCGGGGAGCTGTTTTTT
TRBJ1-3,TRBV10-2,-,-,CASRGGQIGDSGNTIYF,TGCGCCAGCAGGGGTGGACAGATCGGGGACTCTGGAAACACCATATATTTT
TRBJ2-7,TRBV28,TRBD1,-,CASSFSDRGQSEQYF,TGTGCCAGCAGTTTTTCGGACAGGGGGCAATCCGAGCAGTACTTC
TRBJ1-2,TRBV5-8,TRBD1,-,CASSVLQGNYGYTF,TGTGCCAGCAGCGTCTTACAGGGGAACTATGGCTACACCTTC
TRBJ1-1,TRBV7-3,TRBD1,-,CASSLIGTGTAFF,TGTGCCAGCAGCTTAATCGGGACAGGTACGGCTTTCTTT
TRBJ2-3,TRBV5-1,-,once,CASSPDSSSTDTQYF,TGCGCCAGCAGCCCCGACAGTTCTAGCACAGATACGCAGTATTTT
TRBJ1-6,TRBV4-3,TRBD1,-,CASSQDLTGGSPLHF,TGCGCCAGCAGCCAAGATTTAACAGGGGGTTCACCCCTCCACTTT
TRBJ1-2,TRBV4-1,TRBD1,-,CASRATGDRGYTF,TGCGCCAGCAGGGCGACAGGGGATCGCGGCTACACCTTC
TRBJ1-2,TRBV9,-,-,CASSGSEDPNYGYTF,TGTGCCAGCAGCGGATCGGAGGACCCTAACTATGGCTACACCTTC
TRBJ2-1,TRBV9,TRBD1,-,CASSPRGQGTYNEQFF,TGTGCCAGCAGCCCCCGGGGACAGGGGACTTACAATGAGCAGTTCTTC
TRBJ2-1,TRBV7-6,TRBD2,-,CASGRGTSVSSYNEQFF,TGTGCCAGCGGCCGGGGGACTAGCGTGAGCTCCTACAATGAGCAGTTCTTC
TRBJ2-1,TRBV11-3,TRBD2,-,CASSSGLAGNEQFF,TGTGCCAGCAGCTCCGGACTAGCGGGAAATGAGCAGTTCTTC
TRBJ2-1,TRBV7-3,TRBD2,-,CASSLAGGPRNEQFF,TGTGCCAGCAGTCTAGCGGGGGGGCCGAGGAATGAGCAGTTCTTC
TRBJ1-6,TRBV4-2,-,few,CASSQDQGGLSPLHF,TGTGCCAGCAGCCAAGATCAGGGAGGACTTTCACCCCTCCACTTT
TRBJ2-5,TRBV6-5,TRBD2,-,CAISREGLSGTQYF,TGTGCCATCTCGCGGGAGGGTCTTTCTGGGACCCAGTACTTC
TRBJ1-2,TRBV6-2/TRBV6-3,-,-,CASSPTASGRVYGYTF,TGTGCCAGCAGTCCAACAGCGTCAGGGCGAGTCTATGGCTACACCTTC
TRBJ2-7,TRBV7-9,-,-,CASMLERGSYEQYF,TGTGCCAGCATGTTAGAACGCGGCTCCTACGAGCAGTACTTC
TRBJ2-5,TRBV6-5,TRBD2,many,CASSGLAGIWETQYF,TGTGCCAGCAGCGGACTAGCGGGAATTTGGGAGACCCAGTACTTC
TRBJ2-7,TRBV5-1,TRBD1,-,CASSWTGGKVYEQYF,TGCGCCAGCAGCTGGACAGGGGGTAAAGTATACGAGCAGTACTTC
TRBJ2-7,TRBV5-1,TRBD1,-,CASSLAGTGNYEQYF,TGCGCCAGCAGCTTGGCCGGGACAGGGAACTACGAGCAGTACTTC
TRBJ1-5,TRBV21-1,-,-,CASSKSGGNQPQHF,TGTGCCAGCAGCAAGTCAGGGGGCAATCAGCCCCAGCATTTT
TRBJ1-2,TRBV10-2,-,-,CASSEWRSHMAYGYTF,TGCGCCAGCAGTGAGTGGAGGAGCCATATGGCCTATGGCTACACCTTC
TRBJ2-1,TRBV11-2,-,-,CASNRVSYNEQFF,TGTGCCAGCAACAGGGTCTCCTACAATGAGCAGTTCTTC
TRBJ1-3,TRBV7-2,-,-,CASSWKTASPSGNTIYF,TGTGCCAGCAGCTGGAAGACAGCGAGCCCCTCTGGAAACACCATATATTTT
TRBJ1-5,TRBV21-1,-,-,CASRAWTGMCQPQHF,TGTGCCAGCAGGGCCTGGACAGGTATGTGTCAGCCCCAGCATTTT